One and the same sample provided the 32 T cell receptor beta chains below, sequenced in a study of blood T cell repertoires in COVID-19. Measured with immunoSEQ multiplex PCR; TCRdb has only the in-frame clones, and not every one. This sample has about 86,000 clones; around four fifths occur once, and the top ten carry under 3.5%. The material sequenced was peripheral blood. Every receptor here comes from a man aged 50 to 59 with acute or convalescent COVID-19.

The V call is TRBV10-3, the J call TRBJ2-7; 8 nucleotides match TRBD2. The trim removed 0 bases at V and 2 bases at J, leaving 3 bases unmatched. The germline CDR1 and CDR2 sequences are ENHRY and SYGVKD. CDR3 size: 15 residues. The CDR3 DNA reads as TGTGCCATCAGTGAGTCAACTAGCGGCACCTACGAGCAGTACTTC. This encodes CAISESTSGTYEQYF.

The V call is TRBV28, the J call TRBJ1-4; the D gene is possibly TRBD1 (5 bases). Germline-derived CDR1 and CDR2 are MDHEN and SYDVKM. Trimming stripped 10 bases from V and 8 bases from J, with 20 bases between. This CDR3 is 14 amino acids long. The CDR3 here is CATSIPQGGEKLFF. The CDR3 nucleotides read TGTGCCACCTCTATCCCGCAGGGTGGCGAAAAACTGTTTTTT.

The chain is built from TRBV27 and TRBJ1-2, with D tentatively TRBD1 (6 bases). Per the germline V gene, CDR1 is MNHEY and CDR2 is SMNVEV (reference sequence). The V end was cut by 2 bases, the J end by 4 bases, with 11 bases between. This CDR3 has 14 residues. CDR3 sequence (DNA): TGTGCCAGCAGTTTAACTCGACAGGTCTATGGCTACACCTTC. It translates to CASSLTRQVYGYTF.

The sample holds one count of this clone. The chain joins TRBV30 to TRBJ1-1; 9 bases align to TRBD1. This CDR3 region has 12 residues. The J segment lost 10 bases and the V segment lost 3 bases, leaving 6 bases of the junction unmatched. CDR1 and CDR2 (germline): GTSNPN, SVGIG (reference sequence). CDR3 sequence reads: CAWRRDRVGAFF. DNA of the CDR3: TGTGCCTGGAGGAGGGACAGGGTTGGAGCTTTCTTT.

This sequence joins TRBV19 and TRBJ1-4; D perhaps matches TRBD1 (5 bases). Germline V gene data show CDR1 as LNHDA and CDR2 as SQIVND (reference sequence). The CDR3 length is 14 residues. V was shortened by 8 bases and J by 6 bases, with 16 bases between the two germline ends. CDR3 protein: CASHETVSDEKLFF. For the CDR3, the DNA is TGTGCCAGTCACGAGACAGTTTCTGATGAAAAACTGTTTTTT.

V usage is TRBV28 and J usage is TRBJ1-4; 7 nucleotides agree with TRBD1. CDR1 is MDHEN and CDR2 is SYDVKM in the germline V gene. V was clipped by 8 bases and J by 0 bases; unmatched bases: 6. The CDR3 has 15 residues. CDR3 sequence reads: CASRPQGATNEKLFF. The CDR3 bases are TGTGCCAGCCGCCCTCAGGGGGCAACTAATGAAAAACTGTTTTTT.

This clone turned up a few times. The CDR3 region is CASSEVSGGYYGYTF. The CDR3 coding sequence is TGTGCCAGCAGTGAAGTGTCAGGGGGCTACTATGGCTACACCTTC. J is TRBJ1-2 and V is TRBV6-1; 8 bases align to TRBD1. J lost 3 bases, V lost 1 base, and 4 bases had no gene match. The CDR3 extends over 15 amino acids. Germline assignment: CDR1 MNHNS and CDR2 SASEGT.

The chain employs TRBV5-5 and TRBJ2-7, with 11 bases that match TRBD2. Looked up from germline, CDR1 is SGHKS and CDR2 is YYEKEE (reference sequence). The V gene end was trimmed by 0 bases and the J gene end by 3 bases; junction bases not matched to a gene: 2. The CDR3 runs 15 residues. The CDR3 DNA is TGTGCCAGCAGCTTGGAACTAGCGGGAGTCTACGAGCAGTACTTC. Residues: CASSLELAGVYEQYF.

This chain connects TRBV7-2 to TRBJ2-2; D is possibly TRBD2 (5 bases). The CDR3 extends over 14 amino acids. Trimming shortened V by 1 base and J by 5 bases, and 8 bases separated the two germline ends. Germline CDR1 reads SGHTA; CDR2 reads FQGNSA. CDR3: CASSLDPGTGELFF. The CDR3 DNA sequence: TGTGCCAGCAGCTTAGATCCGGGAACCGGGGAGCTGTTTTTT. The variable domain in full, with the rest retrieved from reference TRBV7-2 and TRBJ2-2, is GAGVSQSPSNKVTEKGKDVELRCDPISGHTALYWYRQSLGQGLEFLIYFQGNSAPDKSGLPSDRFSAERTGGSVSTLTIQRTQQEDSAVYLCASSLDPGTGELFFGEGSRLTVL.

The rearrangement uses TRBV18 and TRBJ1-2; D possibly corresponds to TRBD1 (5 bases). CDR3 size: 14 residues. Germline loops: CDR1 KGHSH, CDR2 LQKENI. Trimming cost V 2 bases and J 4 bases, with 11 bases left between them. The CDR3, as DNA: TGTGCCAGCTCACCAGGGGGGAGCGGCTATGGCTACACCTTC. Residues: CASSPGGSGYGYTF.

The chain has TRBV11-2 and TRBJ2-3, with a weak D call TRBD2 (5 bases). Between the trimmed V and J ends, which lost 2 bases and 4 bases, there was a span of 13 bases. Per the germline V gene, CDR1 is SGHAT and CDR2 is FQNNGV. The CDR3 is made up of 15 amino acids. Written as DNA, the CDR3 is TGTGCCAGCAGCTTATCGGGCGGGCCGGCAGATACGCAGTATTTT. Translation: CASSLSGGPADTQYF. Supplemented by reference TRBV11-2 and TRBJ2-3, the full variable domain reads EAGVAQSPRYKIIEKRQSVAFWCNPISGHATLYWYQQILGQGPKLLIQFQNNGVVDDSQLPKDRFSAERLKGVDSTLKIQPAKLEDSAVYLCASSLSGGPADTQYFGPGTRLTVL.

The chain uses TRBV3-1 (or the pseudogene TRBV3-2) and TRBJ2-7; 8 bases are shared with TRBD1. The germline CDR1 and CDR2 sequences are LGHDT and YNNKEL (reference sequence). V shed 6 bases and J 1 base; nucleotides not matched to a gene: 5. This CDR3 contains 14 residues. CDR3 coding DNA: TGTGCCAGCAGACCGACAGGGGCGTCCTACGAGCAGTACTTC. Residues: CASRPTGASYEQYF.

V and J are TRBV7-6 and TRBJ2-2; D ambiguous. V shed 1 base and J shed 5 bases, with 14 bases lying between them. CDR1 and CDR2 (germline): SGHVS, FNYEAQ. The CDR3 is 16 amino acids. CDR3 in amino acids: CASSLVTESRTGELFF. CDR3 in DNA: TGTGCCAGCAGCTTAGTCACAGAGAGTAGGACCGGGGAGCTGTTTTTT. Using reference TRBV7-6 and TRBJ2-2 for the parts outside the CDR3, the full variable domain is GAGVSQSPRYKVTKRGQDVALRCDPISGHVSLYWYRQALGQGPEFLTYFNYEAQQDKSGLPNDRFSAERPEGSISTLTIQRTEQRDSAMYRCASSLVTESRTGELFFGEGSRLTVL.

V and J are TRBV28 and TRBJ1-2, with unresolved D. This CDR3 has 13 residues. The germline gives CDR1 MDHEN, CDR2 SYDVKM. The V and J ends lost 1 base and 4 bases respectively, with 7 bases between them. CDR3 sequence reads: CASSLSSPYGYTF. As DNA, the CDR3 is TGTGCCAGCAGTTTATCCAGTCCCTATGGCTACACCTTC.

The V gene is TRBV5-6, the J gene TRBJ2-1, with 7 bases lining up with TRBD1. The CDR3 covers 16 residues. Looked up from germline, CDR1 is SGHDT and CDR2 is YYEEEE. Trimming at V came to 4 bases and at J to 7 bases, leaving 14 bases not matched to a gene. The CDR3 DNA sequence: TGTGCCAGCAGCCCTATTCAACAGGGGTCGAGGAATGAGCAGTTCTTC. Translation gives CASSPIQQGSRNEQFF.

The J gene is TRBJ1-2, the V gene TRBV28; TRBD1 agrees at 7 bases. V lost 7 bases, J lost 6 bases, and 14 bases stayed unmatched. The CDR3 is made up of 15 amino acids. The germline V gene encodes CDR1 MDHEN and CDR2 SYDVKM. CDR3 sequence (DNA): TGTGCCAGCACTATATCAAACAGGGGCCGACATGGCTACACCTTC. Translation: CASTISNRGRHGYTF.

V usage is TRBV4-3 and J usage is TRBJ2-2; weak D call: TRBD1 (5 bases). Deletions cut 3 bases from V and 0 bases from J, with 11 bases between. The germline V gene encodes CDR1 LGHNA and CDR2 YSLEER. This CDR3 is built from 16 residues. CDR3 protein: CASSQATASNTGELFF. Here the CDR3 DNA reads TGCGCCAGCAGCCAGGCGACAGCTTCGAACACCGGGGAGCTGTTTTTT.

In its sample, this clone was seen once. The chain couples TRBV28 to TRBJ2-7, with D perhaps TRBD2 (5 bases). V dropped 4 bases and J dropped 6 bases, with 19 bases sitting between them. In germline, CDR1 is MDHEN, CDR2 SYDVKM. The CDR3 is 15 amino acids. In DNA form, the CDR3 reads TGTGCCAGCAGTTCCCCGGCCGGGATCTCGGGCGAGCAGTACTTC. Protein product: CASSSPAGISGEQYF.

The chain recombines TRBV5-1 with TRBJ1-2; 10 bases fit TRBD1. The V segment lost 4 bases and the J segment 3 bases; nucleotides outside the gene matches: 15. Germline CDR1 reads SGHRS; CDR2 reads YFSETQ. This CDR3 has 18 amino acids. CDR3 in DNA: TGCGCCAGCAGCCCGGGAGGCTTACCGGGACAGGGGTACTATGGCTACACCTTC. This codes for CASSPGGLPGQGYYGYTF.

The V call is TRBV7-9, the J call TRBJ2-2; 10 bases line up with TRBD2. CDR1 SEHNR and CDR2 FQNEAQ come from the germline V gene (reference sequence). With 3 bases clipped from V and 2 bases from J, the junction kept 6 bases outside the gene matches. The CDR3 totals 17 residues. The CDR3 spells CASSFASGSGNTGELFF. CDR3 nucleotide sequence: TGTGCCAGCAGCTTTGCTAGCGGGAGTGGCAACACCGGGGAGCTGTTTTTT.

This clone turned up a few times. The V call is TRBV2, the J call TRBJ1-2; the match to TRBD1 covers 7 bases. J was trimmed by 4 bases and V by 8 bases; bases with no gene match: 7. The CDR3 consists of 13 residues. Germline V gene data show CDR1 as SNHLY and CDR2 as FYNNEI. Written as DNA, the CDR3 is TGTGCCAGCTACCGGGACAGCTCCTATGGCTACACCTTC. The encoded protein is CASYRDSSYGYTF. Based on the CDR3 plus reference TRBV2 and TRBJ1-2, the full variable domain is EPEVTQTPSHQVTQMGQEVILRCVPISNHLYFYWYRQILGQKVEFLVSFYNNEISEKSEIFDDQFSVERPDGSNFTLKIRSTKLEDSAMYFCASYRDSSYGYTFGSGTRLTVV.

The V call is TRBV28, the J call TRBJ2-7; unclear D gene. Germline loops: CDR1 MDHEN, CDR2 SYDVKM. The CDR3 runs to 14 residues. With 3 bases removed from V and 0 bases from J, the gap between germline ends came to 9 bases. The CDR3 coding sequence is TGTGCCAGCAGTTTTGGCAGGCACTCCTACGAGCAGTACTTC. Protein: CASSFGRHSYEQYF.

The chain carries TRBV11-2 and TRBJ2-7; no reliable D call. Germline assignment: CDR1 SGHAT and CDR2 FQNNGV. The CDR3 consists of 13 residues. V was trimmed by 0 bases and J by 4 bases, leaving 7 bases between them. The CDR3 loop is CASSLDSTYEQYF. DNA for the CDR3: TGTGCCAGCAGCTTAGATTCCACATACGAGCAGTACTTC.

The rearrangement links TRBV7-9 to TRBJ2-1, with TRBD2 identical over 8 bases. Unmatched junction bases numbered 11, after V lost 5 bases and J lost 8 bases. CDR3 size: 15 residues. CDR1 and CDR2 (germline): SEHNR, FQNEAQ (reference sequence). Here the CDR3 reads CASSAGTSSVDEQFF. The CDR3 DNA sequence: TGTGCCAGCAGCGCCGGGACTAGTAGTGTCGATGAGCAGTTCTTC.

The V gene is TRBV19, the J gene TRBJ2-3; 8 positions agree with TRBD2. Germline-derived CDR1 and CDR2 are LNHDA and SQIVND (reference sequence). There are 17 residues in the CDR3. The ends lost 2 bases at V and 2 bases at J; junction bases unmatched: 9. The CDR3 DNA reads TGTGCCAGTAGTATAATTGTTAGCGGGGCGCTCACAGATACGCAGTATTTT. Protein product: CASSIIVSGALTDTQYF.

The CDR3 reads CSVAAGGYTF. The CDR3 coding sequence is TGCAGCGTTGCGGCGGGCGGCTACACCTTC. The rearrangement links TRBV29-1 to TRBJ1-2; no clear D gene. Germline V CDR1 and CDR2: SQVTM, ANQGSEA. The length of the CDR3 is 10 residues. The V end lost 4 bases, the J end lost 8 bases, and 8 bases lay between the germline ends.

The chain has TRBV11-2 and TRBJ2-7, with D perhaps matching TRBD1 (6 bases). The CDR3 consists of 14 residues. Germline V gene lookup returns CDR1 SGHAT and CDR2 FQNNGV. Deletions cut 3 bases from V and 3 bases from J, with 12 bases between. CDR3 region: CASSFETGYYEQYF. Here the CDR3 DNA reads TGTGCCAGCAGCTTTGAGACAGGTTACTACGAGCAGTACTTC. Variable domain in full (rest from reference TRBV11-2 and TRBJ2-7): EAGVAQSPRYKIIEKRQSVAFWCNPISGHATLYWYQQILGQGPKLLIQFQNNGVVDDSQLPKDRFSAERLKGVDSTLKIQPAKLEDSAVYLCASSFETGYYEQYFGPGTRLTVT.

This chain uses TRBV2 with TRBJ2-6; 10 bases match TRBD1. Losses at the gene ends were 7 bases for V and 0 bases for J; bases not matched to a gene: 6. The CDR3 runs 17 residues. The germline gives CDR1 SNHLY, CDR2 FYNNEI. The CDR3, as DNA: TGTGCCAGCATCCGGGACAGGGGACCCTCTGGGGCCAACGTCCTGACTTTC. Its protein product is CASIRDRGPSGANVLTF. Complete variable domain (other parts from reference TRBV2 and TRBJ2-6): EPEVTQTPSHQVTQMGQEVILRCVPISNHLYFYWYRQILGQKVEFLVSFYNNEISEKSEIFDDQFSVERPDGSNFTLKIRSTKLEDSAMYFCASIRDRGPSGANVLTFGAGSRLTVL.

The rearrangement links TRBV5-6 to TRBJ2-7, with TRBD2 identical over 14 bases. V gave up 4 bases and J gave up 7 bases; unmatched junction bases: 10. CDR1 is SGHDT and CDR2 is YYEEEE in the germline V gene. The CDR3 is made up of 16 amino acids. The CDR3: CASSPGLAGGGWEQYF. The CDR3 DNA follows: TGTGCCAGCAGCCCCGGACTAGCGGGGGGCGGATGGGAGCAGTACTTC. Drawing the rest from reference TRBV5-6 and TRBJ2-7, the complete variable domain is DAGVTQSPTHLIKTRGQQVTLRCSPKSGHDTVSWYQQALGQGPQFIFQYYEEEERQRGNFPDRFSGHQFPNYSSELNVNALLLGDSALYLCASSPGLAGGGWEQYFGPGTRLTVT.

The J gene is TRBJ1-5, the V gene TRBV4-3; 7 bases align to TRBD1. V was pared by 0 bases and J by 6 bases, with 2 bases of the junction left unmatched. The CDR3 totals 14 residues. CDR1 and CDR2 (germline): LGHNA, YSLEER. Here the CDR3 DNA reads TGCGCCAGCAGCCAAGATGAGGGGGCTCAGCCCCAGCATTTT. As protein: CASSQDEGAQPQHF.

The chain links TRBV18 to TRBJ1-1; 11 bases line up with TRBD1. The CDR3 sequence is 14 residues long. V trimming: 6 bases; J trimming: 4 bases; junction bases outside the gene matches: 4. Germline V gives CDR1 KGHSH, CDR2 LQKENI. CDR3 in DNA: TGTGCCAGCTCCCGCGGACAGGGGGCCACTGAAGCTTTCTTT. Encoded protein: CASSRGQGATEAFF.

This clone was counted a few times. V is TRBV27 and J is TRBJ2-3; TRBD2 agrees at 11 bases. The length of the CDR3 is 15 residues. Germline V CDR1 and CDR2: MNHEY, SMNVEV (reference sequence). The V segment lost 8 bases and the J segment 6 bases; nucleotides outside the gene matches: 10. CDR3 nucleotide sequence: TGTGCCAGCCGAAAACTAGCGGGAGTTGCGGATACGCAGTATTTT. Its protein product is CASRKLAGVADTQYF.